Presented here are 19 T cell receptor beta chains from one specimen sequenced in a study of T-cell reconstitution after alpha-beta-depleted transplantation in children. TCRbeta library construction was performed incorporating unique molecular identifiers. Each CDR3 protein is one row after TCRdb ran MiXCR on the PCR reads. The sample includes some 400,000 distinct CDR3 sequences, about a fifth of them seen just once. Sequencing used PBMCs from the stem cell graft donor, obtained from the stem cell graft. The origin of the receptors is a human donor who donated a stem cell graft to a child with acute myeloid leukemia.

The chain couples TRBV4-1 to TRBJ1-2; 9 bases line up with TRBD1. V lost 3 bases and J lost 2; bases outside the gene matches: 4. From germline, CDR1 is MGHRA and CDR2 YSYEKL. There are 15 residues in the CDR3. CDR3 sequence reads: CASSQPGTGNYGYTF. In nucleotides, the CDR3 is TGCGCCAGCAGCCAGCCAGGGACAGGGAACTATGGCTACACCTTC.

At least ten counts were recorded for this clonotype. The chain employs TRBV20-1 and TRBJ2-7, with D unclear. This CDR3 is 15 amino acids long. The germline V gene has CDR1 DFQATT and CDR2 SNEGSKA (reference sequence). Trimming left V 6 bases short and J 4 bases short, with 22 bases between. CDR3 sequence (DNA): TGCAGTGCCCAAAGACCCGGCCCCCCAGATTACGAGCAGTACTTC. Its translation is CSAQRPGPPDYEQYF.

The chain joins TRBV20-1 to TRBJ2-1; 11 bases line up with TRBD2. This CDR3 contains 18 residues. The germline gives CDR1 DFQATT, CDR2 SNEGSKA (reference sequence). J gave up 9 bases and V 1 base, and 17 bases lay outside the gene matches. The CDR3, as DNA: TGCAGTGCTAGAGCTGCGCTTGTTAGCGGGAGGGCCGGATCTGAGCAGTTCTTC. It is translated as CSARAALVSGRAGSEQFF.

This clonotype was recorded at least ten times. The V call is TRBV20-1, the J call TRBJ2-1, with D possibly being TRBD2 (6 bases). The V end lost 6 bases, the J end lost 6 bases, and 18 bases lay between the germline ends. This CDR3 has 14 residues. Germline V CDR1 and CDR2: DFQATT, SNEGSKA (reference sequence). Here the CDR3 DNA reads TGCAGTGCCAATAGCGGATGGGATCTCAATGAGCAGTTCTTC. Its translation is CSANSGWDLNEQFF.

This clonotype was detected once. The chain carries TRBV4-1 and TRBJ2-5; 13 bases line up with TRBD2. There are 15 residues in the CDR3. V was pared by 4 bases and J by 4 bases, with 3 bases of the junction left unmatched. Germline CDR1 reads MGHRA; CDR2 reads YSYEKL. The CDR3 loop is CASSPTSGRRETQYF. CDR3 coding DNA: TGCGCCAGCAGCCCGACTAGCGGGAGGCGAGAGACCCAGTACTTC.

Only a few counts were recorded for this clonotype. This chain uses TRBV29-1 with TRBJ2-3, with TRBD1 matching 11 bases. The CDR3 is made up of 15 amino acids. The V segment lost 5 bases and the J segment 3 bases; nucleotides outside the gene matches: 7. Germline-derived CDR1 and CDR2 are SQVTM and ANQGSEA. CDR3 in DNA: TGCAGCGTTAAGGGACAGGGGGTATGGACAGATACGCAGTATTTT. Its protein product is CSVKGQGVWTDTQYF.

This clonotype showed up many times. This chain's CDR3 is CSARSLRGGRYNEQFF. As DNA, the CDR3 is TGCAGTGCTAGATCTTTGCGCGGGGGGAGATACAATGAGCAGTTCTTC. The genes are TRBV20-1 and TRBJ2-1; 8 nucleotides align to TRBD2. The germline V gene has CDR1 DFQATT and CDR2 SNEGSKA (reference sequence). The V and J ends lost 2 bases and 4 bases, in that order; junction bases with no gene match: 10. This CDR3 has 16 amino acids.

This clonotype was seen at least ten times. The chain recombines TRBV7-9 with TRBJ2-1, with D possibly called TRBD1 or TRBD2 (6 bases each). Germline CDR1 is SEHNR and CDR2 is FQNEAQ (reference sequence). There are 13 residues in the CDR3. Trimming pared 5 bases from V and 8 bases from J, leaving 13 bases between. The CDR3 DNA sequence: TGTGCCAGCAGCCTGCCGGGGGCAGATGAGCAGTTCTTC. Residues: CASSLPGADEQFF.

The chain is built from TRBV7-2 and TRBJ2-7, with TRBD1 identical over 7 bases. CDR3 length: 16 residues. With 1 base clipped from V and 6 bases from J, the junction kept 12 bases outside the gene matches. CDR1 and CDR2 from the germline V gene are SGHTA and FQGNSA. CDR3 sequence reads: CASSLDPGQGVGEQYF. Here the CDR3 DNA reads TGTGCCAGCAGCTTAGACCCTGGGCAGGGGGTAGGCGAGCAGTACTTC.

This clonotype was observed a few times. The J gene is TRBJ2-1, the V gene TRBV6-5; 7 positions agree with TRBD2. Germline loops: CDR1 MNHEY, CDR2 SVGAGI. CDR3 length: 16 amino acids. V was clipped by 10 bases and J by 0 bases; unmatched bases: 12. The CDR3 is CATNAPSGSSYNEQFF. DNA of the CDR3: TGTGCCACAAACGCGCCTAGCGGAAGCTCCTACAATGAGCAGTTCTTC.

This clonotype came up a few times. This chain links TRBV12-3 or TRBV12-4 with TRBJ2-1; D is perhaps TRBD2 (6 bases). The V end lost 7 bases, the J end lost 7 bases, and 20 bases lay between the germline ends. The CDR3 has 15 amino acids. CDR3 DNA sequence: TGTGCCAGCACCCCAGTATACCGACGGGGGAATGAGCAGTTCTTC. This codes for CASTPVYRRGNEQFF.

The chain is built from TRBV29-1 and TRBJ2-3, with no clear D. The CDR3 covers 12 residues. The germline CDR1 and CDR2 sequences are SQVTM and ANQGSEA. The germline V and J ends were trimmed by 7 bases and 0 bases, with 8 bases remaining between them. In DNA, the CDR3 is TGCAGCGGGAGACGGAGCACAGATACGCAGTATTTT. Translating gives CSGRRSTDTQYF.

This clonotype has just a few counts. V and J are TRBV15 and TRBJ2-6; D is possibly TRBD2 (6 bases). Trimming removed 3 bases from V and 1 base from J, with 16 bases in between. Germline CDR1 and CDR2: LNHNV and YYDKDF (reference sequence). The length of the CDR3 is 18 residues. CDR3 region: CATSRKRAGRSGANVLTF. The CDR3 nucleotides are TGTGCCACCAGCAGGAAGAGGGCAGGGAGGTCTGGGGCCAACGTCCTGACTTTC.

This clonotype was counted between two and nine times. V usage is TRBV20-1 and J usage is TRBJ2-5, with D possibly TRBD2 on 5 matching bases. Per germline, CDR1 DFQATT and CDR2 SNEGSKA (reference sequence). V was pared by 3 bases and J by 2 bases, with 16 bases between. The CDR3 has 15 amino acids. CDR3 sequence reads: CSASMIAKKQETQYF. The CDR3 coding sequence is TGCAGTGCTAGTATGATAGCGAAAAAGCAAGAGACCCAGTACTTC.

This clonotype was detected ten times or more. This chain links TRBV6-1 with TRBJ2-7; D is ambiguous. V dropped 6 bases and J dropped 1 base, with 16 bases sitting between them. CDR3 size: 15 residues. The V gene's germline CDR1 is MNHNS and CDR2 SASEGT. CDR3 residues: CASSVSLGLSYEQYF. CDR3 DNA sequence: TGTGCCAGCAGCGTAAGCCTGGGGTTATCCTACGAGCAGTACTTC.

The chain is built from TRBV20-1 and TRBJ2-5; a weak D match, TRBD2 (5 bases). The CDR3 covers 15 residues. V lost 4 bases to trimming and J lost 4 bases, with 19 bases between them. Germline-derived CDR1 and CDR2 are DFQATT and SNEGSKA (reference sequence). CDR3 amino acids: CSATRGEKGGETQYF. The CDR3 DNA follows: TGCAGTGCTACCCGGGGAGAGAAGGGCGGAGAGACCCAGTACTTC.

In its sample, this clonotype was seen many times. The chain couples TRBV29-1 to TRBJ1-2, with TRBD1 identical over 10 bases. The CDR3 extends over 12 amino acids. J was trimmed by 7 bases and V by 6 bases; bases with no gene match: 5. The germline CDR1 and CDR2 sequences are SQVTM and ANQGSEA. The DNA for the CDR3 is TGCAGCGTAGACGGACAGGGGGGTGGCTACACCTTC. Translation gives CSVDGQGGGYTF.

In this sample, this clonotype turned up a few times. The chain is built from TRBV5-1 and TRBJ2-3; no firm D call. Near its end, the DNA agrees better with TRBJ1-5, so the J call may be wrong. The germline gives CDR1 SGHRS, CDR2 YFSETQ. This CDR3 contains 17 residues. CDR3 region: CASSLAIVRESADTQHF. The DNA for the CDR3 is TGCGCCAGCAGCTTGGCCATCGTTCGGGAGTCGGCGGATACGCAGCATTTT.

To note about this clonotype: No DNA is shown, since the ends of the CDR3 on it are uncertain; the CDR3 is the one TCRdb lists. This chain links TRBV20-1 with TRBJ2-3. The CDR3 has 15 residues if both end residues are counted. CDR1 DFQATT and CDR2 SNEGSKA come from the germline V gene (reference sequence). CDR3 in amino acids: CSALRFGLSTDTQYF.